A single sample is the source of the 2 T cell receptor beta chains below, sequenced in a study of blood T cell repertoires in COVID-19. Data came from immunoSEQ multiplex PCR; TCRdb stores just in-frame clones and leaves some out. The sample records approximately 230,000 clones, approximately 80% being singletons. Sequencing was done on a sample of peripheral blood. These receptor sequences come from a woman aged 80 or older with active or convalescent COVID-19.

The rearrangement joins TRBV28 to TRBJ1-1; weak D call: TRBD1 (6 bases). The CDR3 is 15 amino acids. The germline CDR1 and CDR2 sequences are MDHEN and SYDVKM. The V end lost 5 bases, the J end lost 1 base, and 14 bases lay between the germline ends. The CDR3, as DNA: TGTGCCAGCAGTCCGCGGACAGCGAAGAACACTGAAGCTTTCTTT. Its protein product is CASSPRTAKNTEAFF.

The rearrangement joins TRBV5-1 to TRBJ1-4; possibly TRBD1 for D (6 bases). Between the trimmed V and J ends, which lost 4 bases and 0 bases, there was a span of 13 bases. This CDR3 comprises 16 residues. Germline CDR1 and CDR2: SGHRS and YFSETQ. Written as DNA, the CDR3 is TGCGCCAGCAGCACCGGACAGCCTGCAACTAATGAAAAACTGTTTTTT. It encodes CASSTGQPATNEKLFF.